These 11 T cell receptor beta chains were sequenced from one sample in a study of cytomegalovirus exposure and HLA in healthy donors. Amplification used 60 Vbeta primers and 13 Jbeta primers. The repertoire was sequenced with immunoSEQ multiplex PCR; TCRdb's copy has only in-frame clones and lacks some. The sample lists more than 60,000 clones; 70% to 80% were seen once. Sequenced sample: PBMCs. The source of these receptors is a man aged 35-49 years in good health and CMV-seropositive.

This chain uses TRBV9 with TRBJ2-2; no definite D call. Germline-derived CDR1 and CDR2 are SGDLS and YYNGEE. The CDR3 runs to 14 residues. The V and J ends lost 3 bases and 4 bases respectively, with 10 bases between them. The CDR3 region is CASSADSTTGELFF. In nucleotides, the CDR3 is TGTGCCAGCAGCGCCGACTCGACCACCGGGGAGCTGTTTTTT.

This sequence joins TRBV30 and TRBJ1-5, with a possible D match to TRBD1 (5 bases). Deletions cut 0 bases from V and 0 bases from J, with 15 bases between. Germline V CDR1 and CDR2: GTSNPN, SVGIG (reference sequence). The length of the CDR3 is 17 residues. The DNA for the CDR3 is TGTGCCTGGAGTGTCCCGGTGGGGGGATATAGCAATCAGCCCCAGCATTTT. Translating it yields CAWSVPVGGYSNQPQHF.

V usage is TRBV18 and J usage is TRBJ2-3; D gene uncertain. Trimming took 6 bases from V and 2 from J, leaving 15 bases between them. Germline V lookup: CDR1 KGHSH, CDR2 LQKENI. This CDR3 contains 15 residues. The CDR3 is CASSPGRQSTDTQYF. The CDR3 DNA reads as TGTGCCAGCTCCCCGGGTCGGCAGTCCACAGATACGCAGTATTTT. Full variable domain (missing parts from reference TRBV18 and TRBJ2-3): NAGVMQNPRHLVRRRGQEARLRCSPMKGHSHVYWYRQLPEEGLKFMVYLQKENIIDESGMPKERFSAEFPKEGPSILRIQQVVRGDSAAYFCASSPGRQSTDTQYFGPGTRLTVL.

The DNA of the CDR3 is TGCGCCAGCAGCCAAGAACTAGCGGGGGTCGATAGCACAGATACGCAGTATTTT. Translation gives CASSQELAGVDSTDTQYF. The chain links TRBV4-1 to TRBJ2-3, with TRBD2 matching over 11 bases. The CDR3 spans 18 residues. CDR1 is MGHRA and CDR2 is YSYEKL in the germline V gene. Germline trimming cut 0 bases from V and 0 bases from J; bases unmatched to any gene: 5.

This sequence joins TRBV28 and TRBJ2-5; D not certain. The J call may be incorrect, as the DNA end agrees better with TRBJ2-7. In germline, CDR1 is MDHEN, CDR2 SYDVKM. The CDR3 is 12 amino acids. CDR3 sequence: CASSLVLYEQYF. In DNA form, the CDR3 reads TGTGCCAGCAGTTTAGTCCTCTACGAGCAGTACTTC.

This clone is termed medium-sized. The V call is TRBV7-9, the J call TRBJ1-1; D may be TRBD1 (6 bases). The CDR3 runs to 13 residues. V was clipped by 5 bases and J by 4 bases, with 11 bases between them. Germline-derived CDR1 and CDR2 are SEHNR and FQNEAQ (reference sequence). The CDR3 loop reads CASSDTGITEAFF. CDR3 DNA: TGTGCCAGCAGCGATACAGGGATCACTGAAGCTTTCTTT.

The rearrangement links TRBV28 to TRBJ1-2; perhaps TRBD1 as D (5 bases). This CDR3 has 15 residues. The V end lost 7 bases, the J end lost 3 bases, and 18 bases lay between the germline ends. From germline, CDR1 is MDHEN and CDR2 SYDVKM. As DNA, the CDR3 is TGTGCCAGCACCTCACTAAGGGGCGAGGACTATGGCTACACCTTC. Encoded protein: CASTSLRGEDYGYTF.

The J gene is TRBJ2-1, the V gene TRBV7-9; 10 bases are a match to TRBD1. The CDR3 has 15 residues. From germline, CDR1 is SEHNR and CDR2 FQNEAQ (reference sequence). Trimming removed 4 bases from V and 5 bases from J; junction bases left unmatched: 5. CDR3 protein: CASSYSGTGDNEQFF. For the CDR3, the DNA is TGTGCCAGCAGCTACTCCGGGACAGGGGACAATGAGCAGTTCTTC.

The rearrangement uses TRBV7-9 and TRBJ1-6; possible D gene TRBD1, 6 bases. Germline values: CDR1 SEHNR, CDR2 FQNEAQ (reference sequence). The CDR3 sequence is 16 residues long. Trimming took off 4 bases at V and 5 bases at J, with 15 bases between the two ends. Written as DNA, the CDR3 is TGTGCCAGCAGCTCGGCGGGGGGGGCTAATAATTCACCCCTCCACTTT. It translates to CASSSAGGANNSPLHF.

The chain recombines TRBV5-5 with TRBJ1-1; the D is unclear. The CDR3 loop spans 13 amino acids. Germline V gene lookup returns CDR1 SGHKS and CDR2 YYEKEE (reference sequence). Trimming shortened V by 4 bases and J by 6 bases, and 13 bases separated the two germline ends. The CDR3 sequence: CASSLLGSPEAFF. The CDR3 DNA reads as TGTGCCAGCAGCCTCCTGGGCAGCCCTGAAGCTTTCTTT. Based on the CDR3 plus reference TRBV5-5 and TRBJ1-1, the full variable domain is DAGVTQSPTHLIKTRGQQVTLRCSPISGHKSVSWYQQVLGQGPQFIFQYYEKEERGRGNFPDRFSARQFPNYSSELNVNALLLGDSALYLCASSLLGSPEAFFGQGTRLTVV.

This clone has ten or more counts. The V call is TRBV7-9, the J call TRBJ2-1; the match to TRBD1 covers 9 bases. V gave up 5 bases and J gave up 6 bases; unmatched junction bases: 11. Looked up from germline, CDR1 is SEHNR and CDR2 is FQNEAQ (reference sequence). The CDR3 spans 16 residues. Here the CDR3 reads CASSPPFETGGNEQFF. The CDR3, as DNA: TGTGCCAGCAGCCCCCCCTTTGAGACAGGGGGCAATGAGCAGTTCTTC.